Listed below are T cell receptor beta chains from one sample, sequenced in a study of CD4 T cells in relation to SARS-CoV-2 and coronaviruses. These receptors lack a known antigen. Sequencing used immunoSEQ multiplex PCR; TCRdb keeps in-frame clones, though not all of them. This table has fewer than 35,000 clones, around three quarters appearing once. Sequences were obtained from memory CD4+ T cells from PBMCs, cultured in vitro. These receptors were collected from an adult with COVID-19. CDR3s include the opening cysteine and the closing phenylalanine or tryptophan. The D gene is left open where the match is weak. A clone size is listed for some rows: how often the clone was seen (once, few, many), or a class if it is expanded.

TRBJ2-3	TRBV5-1	.	.	CASSLAADTDTQYF	TGCGCCAGCAGCTTGGCGGCCGACACAGATACGCAGTATTTT
TRBJ2-1	TRBV27	.	.	CASSRRGDITLVDEQFF	TGTGCCAGCAGTCGTCGCGGGGATATCACTTTGGTTGATGAGCAGTTCTTC
TRBJ2-3	TRBV14	.	.	CASSQNRGDTQYF	TGTGCCAGCAGCCAAAACAGAGGGGATACGCAGTATTTT
TRBJ1-2	TRBV28	.	.	CASIRGAGTNVYGYTF	TGTGCCAGCATCAGAGGTGCCGGGACAAATGTCTATGGCTACACCTTC
TRBJ1-2	TRBV30	.	.	CAWSVDRYGYTF	TGTGCCTGGAGTGTAGACCGCTATGGCTACACCTTC
TRBJ2-1	TRBV2	TRBD1	.	CASSDLTGAYNEQFF	TGTGCCAGCAGTGACTTGACAGGGGCCTACAATGAGCAGTTCTTC
TRBJ2-4	TRBV9	TRBD1	.	CASSPEPTGFQYF	TGTGCCAGCAGCCCAGAGCCGACAGGGTTTCAGTACTTC
TRBJ1-6	TRBV11-3	.	few	CASSFDSANSPLHF	TGTGCCAGCAGCTTTGATTCCGCAAATTCACCCCTCCACTTT
TRBJ2-1	TRBV5-1	.	.	CASSSRDSYNEQFF	TGCGCCAGCAGCTCAAGAGACAGCTACAATGAGCAGTTCTTC
TRBJ2-3	TRBV7-8	TRBD2	.	CASSLLAGADTQYF	TGTGCCAGCAGCCTGTTAGCGGGGGCCGATACGCAGTATTTT
TRBJ2-3	TRBV24-1	TRBD2	.	CATSVRGTSGRNTDTQYF	TGTGCCACCAGTGTTCGAGGGACTAGCGGAAGAAACACAGATACGCAGTATTTT
TRBJ1-2	TRBV25-1	.	.	CASSEPDGFNYGYTF	TGTGCCAGCAGTGAACCGGACGGCTTTAACTATGGCTACACCTTC
TRBJ2-1	TRBV28	TRBD1	.	CASSSGGDVVSRNEQFF	TGTGCCAGCAGTTCAGGGGGCGATGTCGTGAGCAGGAATGAGCAGTTCTTC
TRBJ2-7	TRBV28	.	.	CASSLTDRAGGQYF	TGTGCCAGCAGTTTAACGGACAGGGCGGGAGGGCAGTACTTC
TRBJ1-4	TRBV7-9	.	.	CASSLTTQGAEKLFF	TGTGCCAGCAGCTTGACCACACAGGGCGCTGAAAAACTGTTTTTT
TRBJ2-1	TRBV5-1	TRBD2	.	CASSLPGTSGNYNEQFF	TGCGCCAGCAGCTTACCAGGGACTAGCGGGAATTACAATGAGCAGTTCTTC
TRBJ2-5	TRBV19	.	.	CAHNMAGKGDGTQYF	TGTGCCCATAACATGGCAGGGAAGGGGGACGGGACCCAGTACTTC
TRBJ2-5	TRBV7-9	.	.	CASSLPGLGKETQYF	TGTGCCAGCAGCTTACCAGGGCTTGGCAAAGAGACCCAGTACTTC
TRBJ2-4	TRBV2	.	.	CASSESTAKNIQYF	TGTGCCAGCAGTGAGAGCACAGCCAAAAACATTCAGTACTTC
TRBJ2-2	TRBV7-9	.	.	CASSFIAKNTGELFF	TGTGCCAGCAGCTTTATCGCAAAGAACACCGGGGAGCTGTTTTTT
TRBJ2-1	TRBV7-9	TRBD2	.	CASSLRFGTSVYNEQFF	TGTGCCAGCAGCTTAAGGTTTGGGACTAGCGTATACAATGAGCAGTTCTTC
TRBJ2-3	TRBV7-2	TRBD1	.	CASSGQGSGTDTQYF	TGTGCCAGCAGCGGACAGGGGAGTGGCACAGATACGCAGTATTTT
TRBJ2-7	TRBV29-1	.	few	CSVAQDYEQYF	TGCAGCGTTGCACAGGACTACGAGCAGTACTTC
TRBJ2-1	TRBV28	TRBD2	.	CASSHAGTSGNNEQFF	TGTGCCAGCAGTCACGCGGGGACTAGCGGGAACAATGAGCAGTTCTTC
TRBJ2-7	TRBV2	TRBD2	.	CASSGTSGKVQYF	TGTGCCAGCAGTGGGACTAGCGGGAAGGTGCAGTACTTC
TRBJ2-2	TRBV30	.	.	CAWAGSTGELFF	TGTGCCTGGGCAGGGTCCACCGGGGAGCTGTTTTTT
TRBJ1-1	TRBV20-1	TRBD1	.	CSASRTGEKSEAFF	TGCAGTGCTAGTAGGACAGGGGAAAAGTCTGAAGCTTTCTTT
TRBJ2-1	TRBV9	TRBD2	.	CASSGATGGLAKNEQFF	TGTGCCAGCAGCGGAGCCACGGGGGGACTAGCTAAAAATGAGCAGTTCTTC
TRBJ2-1	TRBV9	.	.	CASSVGFLDEQFF	TGTGCCAGCAGCGTAGGTTTTTTGGATGAGCAGTTCTTC
TRBJ1-5	TRBV19	.	.	CASSIYDSNQPQHF	TGTGCCAGTAGTATATATGATAGCAATCAGCCCCAGCATTTT
TRBJ2-3	TRBV28	TRBD2	once	CASSLTSGRARDTQYF	TGTGCCAGCAGTCTGACTAGCGGGAGGGCAAGAGATACGCAGTATTTT